This T cell receptor beta chain derives from a study of blood T cell repertoires in COVID-19. Overall study: COVID-19 samples from acute and convalescent phases originated in the United States, Italy and Spain. PBMCs, B-cell-depleted T cells, or T cells were the source of the cDNA or gDNA that made up the material.

This clone turned up a few times. Some clones are missing from TCRdb's copy, which holds only in-frame ones; the method was immunoSEQ multiplex PCR. The repertoire has about 44,000 clones, approximately 88% of them found once; the top ten carry 1% to 1.5%. Germline lookup yields CDR1 SGHRS and CDR2 YFSETQ. Trimming shortened V by 0 bases and J by 4 bases, and 11 bases separated the two germline ends. The CDR3 length is 14 residues. The chain links TRBV5-1 to TRBJ2-7; the D gene is possibly TRBD1 (5 bases). Sequencing was done on a sample of peripheral blood. The source is a woman between 40 and 50 years old with acute or convalescent COVID-19. The CDR3 region has the DNA TGCGCCAGCAGCTTGGAGCCAGGGCGTTACGAGCAGTACTTC. Translating gives CASSLEPGRYEQYF.